This TCR beta chain comes out of a study of T cells in Graves' hyperthyroidism and ophthalmopathy (dated by TCRdb to about 2019). Notes on the research overall: Peripheral blood samples were taken at initial diagnosis, before any treatment was given. To identify distinguishing TCR V-J signatures, a discovery cohort of around 100 patients was used, comprising 43 with Graves' ophthalmopathy and around 57 with stable Graves' hyperthyroidism. Prospective prediction of ophthalmopathy was tested in an independent validation cohort consisting of under 20 hyperthyroidism patients and about 17 patients who later progressed to ophthalmopathy. The approximately 98 discovery patients were randomly divided into training and test sets at a 7:3 ratio. In addition, the study compared T-cell repertoires in thyroid tissue and in blood from about 6 Graves' hyperthyroidism patients. Following sampling, methimazole starting at 30 mg daily was given to hyperthyroidism patients, and high-dose intravenous methylprednisolone was given to ophthalmopathy patients. According to the paper, TCR Vbeta CDR3 sequencing was carried out on 135 peripheral blood samples, which came from fewer than 50 ophthalmopathy, approximately 78 hyperthyroidism and around 17 progressor patients.

Ophthalmopathy patients had moderately to severely active disease, with a Clinical Activity Score of 3 or more, a NOSPECS grade of 4 or more, and a disease duration of less than 3 months. Exclusion was applied to patients with uncontrolled infections, other autoimmune diseases, pregnancy or lactation. Diagnoses were established on the basis of clinical symptoms, serum thyroxine and TRAb, thyroid ultrasound, and orbital computed tomography. PBMCs were separated from roughly 9.6 ml of fresh peripheral blood using Ficoll-Paque density gradient centrifugation. Total RNA was extracted using Trizol reagent, and RNA quality was assessed on an Agilent 2100 Bioanalyzer. What the study reported, not specific to this receptor: Most expanded thyroid clonotypes (frequency above 0.001) were also detected in blood, a finding suggesting that blood repertoires may reflect thyroid immune responses. A 13 V-J signature model separated ophthalmopathy from stable hyperthyroidism, with around 91% sensitivity and roughly 81% specificity in cross-validation and 80%/75% in testing. During validation, the model predicted progression to ophthalmopathy a median of around 7 months ahead of onset, with more than 55% sensitivity and roughly 75% specificity. No statistical method was used to set the sample size in advance, and investigators knew the group allocation.

TCR beta CDR3 regions were amplified from RNA transcripts. The TCR CDR3 was subjected to a first round of RT-PCR using the HTBI primer set and the Qiagen OneStep RT-PCR kit. Libraries were constructed in a second round of multiplex PCR, after which size selection and purification were performed. Libraries were sequenced paired-end with 100 bp reads on an Illumina HiSeq2000. Per the original workflow: SOAPnuke was used to process the raw data, with reads discarded if the reads contained adapters or uncalled bases, had a mean Phred below 15, or lacked an exact constant-primer or identifier match. High-quality paired reads were merged using COPE v1.2.5, and each unique nucleotide sequence was defined as a clonotype. MiTCR v1.1 was used to align the clonotypes against IMGT TRBV, TRBD and TRBJ reference segments. The analysis included only V-J combinations with a frequency above 0.0001, which together covered 99% to 99.2% of the repertoires. A TCS score was defined as the ratio of F50 (clonal expansion) to E x V (chaos), with BLOSUM62-based TCRdist applied between CDR3 peptides within each V-J. Welch's t-statistics and random forest reduced roughly 500 V-J features to 13, which were used in a naive Bayes classifier (R e1071). TCRdb reran the public reads through fastp at Q25 and MiXCR, keeping productive beta chains. Merged by CDR3 protein, the rows form single entries marked with the most common genes and DNA. The V and J calls were determined by TCRdb, not by the authors. The sample profile shows about 640,000 distinct CDR3 sequences; around 20% of them were found once. In total, the top ten clones hold about 35% of the sample.

This clonotype was seen a few times. The antigen this receptor binds is unknown. No per-base quality is available; no much larger clone lies one base away. Including cysteine and phenylalanine, the CDR3 has 14 amino acids. Only the CDR3 region is kept as DNA, spanning 42 bases read in frame from base 1. V was cut back by 6 bases and J by 6 bases, leaving a gap of 15 bases between them. This chain joins TRBV12-3 or TRBV12-4 to TRBJ2-1, with a tentative D call of TRBD1 or TRBD2, each matching 5 bases. The receptor's source is a man aged 30 to 45 with Graves' ophthalmopathy. What was sequenced was blood. Here the CDR3 is given as CASSFSDRGNEQFF. The nucleotide sequence is given as TGTGCCAGCAGCTTTAGCGATAGGGGCAATGAGCAGTTCTTC.